A single sample gave rise to the 15 T cell receptor beta chains below, sequenced in a study of T cells in Graves' hyperthyroidism and ophthalmopathy. TCR beta CDR3 regions were amplified from RNA. When the TCR CDR3 underwent first-round RT-PCR, the HTBI primer set was used. TCRdb analysed the multiplex PCR reads with MiXCR anew, one entry per CDR3 protein. The sample lists more than 450,000 distinct CDR3 sequences; nearly 20% were seen once. The sample was blood. The receptors originated from a man aged 40-50 years with Graves' ophthalmopathy.

The chain employs TRBV27 and TRBJ2-1, with 7 bases that match TRBD2. The V gene's germline CDR1 is MNHEY and CDR2 SMNVEV (reference sequence). This CDR3 has 15 amino acids. Losses at the gene ends were 3 bases for V and 6 bases for J; bases not matched to a gene: 8. CDR3 in amino acids: CASSLGGLGANEQFF. The CDR3 DNA reads as TGTGCCAGCAGTTTGGGGGGGTTAGGGGCCAATGAGCAGTTCTTC.

This clonotype was seen a handful of times. The chain combines TRBV18 with TRBJ1-4, with D maybe TRBD1 (6 bases). The germline gives CDR1 KGHSH, CDR2 LQKENI. V dropped 4 bases and J dropped 2 bases, with 11 bases sitting between them. CDR3 length: 15 residues. CDR3 sequence: CASSQTGMTNEKLFF. CDR3 DNA sequence: TGTGCCAGCTCACAAACAGGGATGACTAATGAAAAACTGTTTTTT.

The sample holds many counts of this clonotype. The V and J genes are TRBV5-1 and TRBJ2-7; D possibly uses TRBD1 or TRBD2 (6 bases each). Germline CDR1 is SGHRS and CDR2 is YFSETQ. This CDR3 comprises 15 residues. V lost 1 base and J 2 bases, leaving 13 bases between the germline ends. This CDR3 is CASSLMQGRTYEQYF. The CDR3 region has the DNA TGCGCCAGCAGCTTGATGCAGGGGAGGACCTACGAGCAGTACTTC. Together with reference TRBV5-1 and TRBJ2-7, the CDR3 gives the full variable domain: KAGVTQTPRYLIKTRGQQVTLSCSPISGHRSVSWYQQTPGQGLQFLFEYFSETQRNKGNFPGRFSGRQFSNSRSEMNVSTLELGDSALYLCASSLMQGRTYEQYFGPGTRLTVT.

CDR3 region: CASSSRLLSLGLAGDKAGELFF. CDR3 in DNA: TGTGCCAGCAGTTCCCGTCTACTGTCCTTGGGACTAGCGGGGGATAAAGCCGGGGAGCTGTTTTTT. This chain joins TRBV12-3 or TRBV12-4 and TRBJ2-2; TRBD2 agrees at 14 bases. Trimming removed 4 bases from V and 6 bases from J; junction bases left unmatched: 22. This CDR3 has 22 amino acids.

This clonotype appeared a few times. The J gene is TRBJ2-7, the V gene TRBV11-1, with 9 bases lining up with TRBD1. CDR1 SGHAT and CDR2 FQDESV come from the germline V gene (reference sequence). This CDR3 comprises 17 residues. The trim removed 4 bases at V and 4 bases at J, leaving 14 bases unmatched. CDR3 region: CASSSITGTGSSYEQYF. The CDR3 DNA follows: TGTGCCAGCAGCTCGATAACCGGGACAGGGAGTTCTTACGAGCAGTACTTC.

The chain uses TRBV27 and TRBJ2-3, with 7 bases matching TRBD1. Germline trimming cut 5 bases from V and 4 bases from J; bases unmatched to any gene: 9. The CDR3 spans 15 residues. Germline CDR1 is MNHEY and CDR2 is SMNVEV (reference sequence). DNA for the CDR3: TGTGCCAGCAGTAAACAGGGGATTGTCGCAGATACGCAGTATTTT. Its protein is CASSKQGIVADTQYF.

The table lists this clonotype with a few counts. The chain joins TRBV12-3 or TRBV12-4 to TRBJ2-2, with 7 bases aligning to TRBD1. This CDR3 is 15 amino acids long. With V trimmed by 5 bases and J by 0 bases, 3 bases remained unmatched. In nucleotides, the CDR3 is TGTGCCAGCAGTCCGACAGGGCCGAACACCGGGGAGCTGTTTTTT. It translates to CASSPTGPNTGELFF.

This clonotype showed up just a few times. The V gene is TRBV5-1, the J gene TRBJ2-6; D is uncertain. Germline V CDR1 and CDR2: SGHRS, YFSETQ. The CDR3 has 15 residues. Trimming took off 0 bases at V and 2 bases at J, with 6 bases between the two ends. Written as DNA, the CDR3 is TGCGCCAGCAGCTTGGTGGGGACTGGGGCCAACGTCCTGACTTTC. This translates into CASSLVGTGANVLTF.

The gene calls are TRBV5-1 and TRBJ2-6, with unresolved D. The V gene's germline CDR1 is SGHRS and CDR2 YFSETQ. V lost 0 bases and J lost 1, with 5 bases in between. This CDR3 is built from 15 residues. The CDR3 DNA sequence: TGCGCCAGCAGCTTGGTTGTATCTGGGGCCAACGTCCTGACTTTC. Its protein product is CASSLVVSGANVLTF.

This clonotype has ten or more counts. The chain uses TRBV3-1 and TRBJ1-5; unclear D gene. Germline V CDR1 and CDR2: LGHDT, YNNKEL (reference sequence). This CDR3 comprises 13 residues. The ends were cut back, 1 base at V and 3 bases at J, with 4 bases in the middle. CDR3 in DNA: TGTGCCAGCAGCCAAGGGCTCAATCAGCCCCAGCATTTT. It codes for CASSQGLNQPQHF.

The sample holds a few counts of this clonotype. V is TRBV28 and J is TRBJ2-1, with 8 bases matching TRBD2. Germline V lookup: CDR1 MDHEN, CDR2 SYDVKM. V gave up 4 bases and J gave up 8 bases; unmatched junction bases: 10. There are 15 residues in the CDR3. In nucleotides, the CDR3 is TGTGCCAGCAGTTCCGCCGGCGGGAGGTCGGATGAGCAGTTCTTC. This codes for CASSSAGGRSDEQFF.

This clonotype showed up just a few times. This rearrangement joins TRBV2 to TRBJ2-3; D call uncertain. Germline V gene lookup returns CDR1 SNHLY and CDR2 FYNNEI. V was cut by 0 bases and J by 3 bases, with 1 base left in between. This CDR3 region has 12 residues. As DNA, the CDR3 is TGTGCCAGCAGTGAAGCTACAGATACGCAGTATTTT. Its protein is CASSEATDTQYF.

This clonotype was seen a handful of times. The chain is built from TRBV5-8 and TRBJ2-3, with 9 bases identical to TRBD1. The CDR3 consists of 16 residues. Germline V gives CDR1 SGHTS, CDR2 YDEGEE. The J segment lost 2 bases and the V segment lost 0 bases, leaving 4 bases of the junction unmatched. The CDR3 protein is CASSLADRGDTDTQYF. CDR3 coding DNA: TGTGCCAGCAGCTTGGCGGACAGGGGCGACACAGATACGCAGTATTTT. Combining the CDR3 with reference TRBV5-8 and TRBJ2-3 gives the whole variable domain EAGVTQSPTHLIKTRGQQATLRCSPISGHTSVYWYQQALGLGLQFLLWYDEGEERNRGNFPPRFSGRQFPNYSSELNVNALELEDSALYLCASSLADRGDTDTQYFGPGTRLTVL.

V gene TRBV25-1 combines with J gene TRBJ2-2; unclear D gene. The CDR3 loop spans 13 amino acids. Germline-derived CDR1 and CDR2 are MGHDK and SYGVNS. V shed 3 bases and J shed 4 bases, with 6 bases lying between them. CDR3 sequence: CASSDKITGELFF. CDR3 bases: TGTGCCAGCAGTGATAAAATCACCGGGGAGCTGTTTTTT.

Note on this clonotype: This sequence may be a read error, since a much larger clone differs from it by one base. The chain is built from TRBV6-1 and TRBJ2-7, with TRBD2 matching 7 bases. The J call may be wrong; the DNA end is better matched by TRBJ2-1. This CDR3 contains 13 residues. The germline V gene encodes CDR1 MNHNS and CDR2 SASEGT. CDR3 amino acids: CASSPWGGYEQFF. In nucleotides, the CDR3 is TGTGCCAGCAGTCCCTGGGGGGGATACGAGCAGTTCTTC.